The rows below give T cell receptor beta chains drawn from one sample of a study of shared clonotypes between healthy human individuals. The protocol was immunoSEQ multiplex PCR, while the TCRdb copy is restricted to in-frame clones and leaves out a portion. This table has roughly 700,000 clones, approximately 79% appearing once. Sequenced: memory CD4+ T cells sorted from blood. The receptors originated from a woman younger than 45 in good health. CDR3s include the opening cysteine and the closing phenylalanine or tryptophan. A D gene is named only where the DNA matches it firmly. Expanded clones are given a class, and other clones once, few, many or no size at all.

d_call: .
j_call: TRBJ2-3
v_call: TRBV11-2
clone_size: .
cdr3_nt: TGTGCCAGCAGCTTACCGGCTGGGGGCGGGAGCTCAGATACGCAGTATTTT
cdr3_aa: CASSLPAGGGSSDTQYF

d_call: .
j_call: TRBJ1-1
v_call: TRBV7-6
clone_size: few
cdr3_nt: TGTGCCAGCAGCTTAGAAGTGAACACTGAAGCTTTCTTT
cdr3_aa: CASSLEVNTEAFF

d_call: TRBD2
j_call: TRBJ2-1
v_call: TRBV6-1
clone_size: .
cdr3_nt: TGTGCCAGCAGTGAAGCGCTGCGGGAGTACAATGAGCAGTTCTTC
cdr3_aa: CASSEALREYNEQFF

d_call: .
j_call: TRBJ1-1
v_call: TRBV6-5
clone_size: .
cdr3_nt: TGTGCCAGCAGGCAGGGAGTGAACACTGAAGCTTTCTTT
cdr3_aa: CASRQGVNTEAFF

d_call: .
j_call: TRBJ2-5
v_call: TRBV5-4
clone_size: once
cdr3_nt: TGTGCCAGCAGCTTTTCAGGGGAAGAGACCCAGTACTTC
cdr3_aa: CASSFSGEETQYF

d_call: TRBD2
j_call: TRBJ2-3
v_call: TRBV6-5
clone_size: few
cdr3_nt: TGTGCCAGCAGTTACCACCAGGGAGGGTTTACAGATACGCAGTATTTT
cdr3_aa: CASSYHQGGFTDTQYF

d_call: TRBD2
j_call: TRBJ2-3
v_call: TRBV5-1
clone_size: few
cdr3_nt: TGCGCCAGACCGATCGAACCCATAGCGGGAGGATACACAGATACGCAGTATTTT
cdr3_aa: CARPIEPIAGGYTDTQYF

d_call: TRBD2
j_call: TRBJ2-1
v_call: TRBV5-1
clone_size: few
cdr3_nt: TGCGCCAGCCGGACTAGCGGGGGATACAATGAGCAGTTCTTC
cdr3_aa: CASRTSGGYNEQFF

d_call: .
j_call: TRBJ2-2
v_call: TRBV6-1
clone_size: .
cdr3_nt: TGTGCCAGCAGTCTAGGGCCACAGCGCTGGGGGCTGTTTTTT
cdr3_aa: CASSLGPQRWGLFF

d_call: TRBD2
j_call: TRBJ2-1
v_call: TRBV9
clone_size: .
cdr3_nt: TGTGCCAGCGGGGGAGGGCCGGGAGGAGGTGAGCAGTTCTTC
cdr3_aa: CASGGGPGGGEQFF

d_call: TRBD2
j_call: TRBJ2-5
v_call: TRBV10-3
clone_size: .
cdr3_nt: TGTGCCATCAGTGAACCTAGCGGGCAAGAGACCCAGTACTTC
cdr3_aa: CAISEPSGQETQYF

d_call: TRBD2
j_call: TRBJ2-1
v_call: TRBV9
clone_size: .
cdr3_nt: TGTGCCAGCAGCGCTAGCGGGGGAGAGTACAATGAGCAGTTCTTC
cdr3_aa: CASSASGGEYNEQFF

d_call: .
j_call: TRBJ1-4
v_call: TRBV2
clone_size: .
cdr3_nt: TGTGCCAGCAACGACGGTTATAATGAAAAACTGTTTTTT
cdr3_aa: CASNDGYNEKLFF

d_call: .
j_call: TRBJ2-2
v_call: TRBV18
clone_size: .
cdr3_nt: TGTGCCAGCTCACCGTTCGAGACTAGGAGTGGGGAGCTGTTTTTT
cdr3_aa: CASSPFETRSGELFF

d_call: .
j_call: TRBJ1-3
v_call: TRBV10-3
clone_size: .
cdr3_nt: TGTGCCATCAGTGACGGGGTCTCTGGAAACACCATATATTTT
cdr3_aa: CAISDGVSGNTIYF

d_call: TRBD1
j_call: TRBJ1-4
v_call: TRBV4-1
clone_size: .
cdr3_nt: TGCGCCAGCCTCCGACAGGGGACTGCAACTAATGAAAAACTGTTTTTT
cdr3_aa: CASLRQGTATNEKLFF

d_call: .
j_call: TRBJ2-7
v_call: TRBV5-1
clone_size: .
cdr3_nt: TGCGCCAGCAGTGAGGGAGCGTCTTCCTACGAGCAGTACTTC
cdr3_aa: CASSEGASSYEQYF

d_call: .
j_call: TRBJ1-3
v_call: TRBV2
clone_size: .
cdr3_nt: TGTGCCAGCAAACTGACAGTTACTGGAAACACCATATATTTT
cdr3_aa: CASKLTVTGNTIYF

d_call: .
j_call: TRBJ2-7
v_call: TRBV7-9
clone_size: once
cdr3_nt: TGTGCCAGCAGCTCTCATCCAGGGTCGAGGAGCTCCTACGAGCAGTACTTC
cdr3_aa: CASSSHPGSRSSYEQYF

d_call: .
j_call: TRBJ1-1
v_call: TRBV18
clone_size: many
cdr3_nt: TGTGCCAGCTCACCCGGGGACACTGAAGCTTTCTTT
cdr3_aa: CASSPGDTEAFF

d_call: .
j_call: TRBJ1-1
v_call: TRBV5-1
clone_size: .
cdr3_nt: TGCGCCAGCAGCGGCGGGGCTGCCACTGAAGCTTTCTTT
cdr3_aa: CASSGGAATEAFF

d_call: TRBD2
j_call: TRBJ2-1
v_call: TRBV6-5
clone_size: .
cdr3_nt: TGTGCCAGCAGTCTTAGCGGGGCAAGTTACAATGAGCAGTTCTTC
cdr3_aa: CASSLSGASYNEQFF

d_call: .
j_call: TRBJ1-1
v_call: TRBV11-1
clone_size: .
cdr3_nt: TGTGCCAGCAGCCTGAGAGGGTCGGTGAACACTGAAGCTTTCTTT
cdr3_aa: CASSLRGSVNTEAFF

d_call: TRBD2
j_call: TRBJ2-7
v_call: TRBV27
clone_size: .
cdr3_nt: TGTGCCAGCAGTAGAGCGGGAGCGGCCGAGCAGTACTTC
cdr3_aa: CASSRAGAAEQYF

d_call: .
j_call: TRBJ2-1
v_call: TRBV4-1
clone_size: .
cdr3_nt: TGCGCCAGCAGCCAAGATGAATACGGGAATGAGCAGTTCTTC
cdr3_aa: CASSQDEYGNEQFF

d_call: .
j_call: TRBJ1-2
v_call: TRBV11-2
clone_size: .
cdr3_nt: TGTGCCAGCAGCTTAGATCAAGGGGCCGCTAACTATGGCTACACCTTC
cdr3_aa: CASSLDQGAANYGYTF

d_call: .
j_call: TRBJ1-4
v_call: TRBV29-1
clone_size: .
cdr3_nt: TGCAGCGTTGCAACTAATGAAAAACTGTTTTTT
cdr3_aa: CSVATNEKLFF

d_call: .
j_call: TRBJ2-7
v_call: TRBV28
clone_size: .
cdr3_nt: TGTGCCAGCAGTTTCTCCCCACGCGAGCAGTACTTC
cdr3_aa: CASSFSPREQYF

d_call: TRBD2
j_call: TRBJ2-7
v_call: TRBV5-1
clone_size: many
cdr3_nt: TGCGCCAGCGGCCCGGGTTCCGGGAGGTACGAGCAGTACTTC
cdr3_aa: CASGPGSGRYEQYF

d_call: .
j_call: TRBJ2-2
v_call: TRBV28
clone_size: .
cdr3_nt: TGTGCCAGCAGCAATCTCGGGGAGCTGTTTTTT
cdr3_aa: CASSNLGELFF

d_call: .
j_call: TRBJ2-1
v_call: TRBV29-1
clone_size: .
cdr3_nt: TGCAGCGTTGAGGAGGGGGTACGCAGTGCTGAGCAGTTCTTC
cdr3_aa: CSVEEGVRSAEQFF

d_call: .
j_call: TRBJ2-2
v_call: TRBV5-6
clone_size: once
cdr3_nt: TGTGCCAGCAGCTCCCTCGGAGGTCCCACCGGGGAGCTGTTTTTT
cdr3_aa: CASSSLGGPTGELFF

d_call: .
j_call: TRBJ1-5
v_call: TRBV7-9
clone_size: .
cdr3_nt: TGTGCCAGCAGCTTAGCAGGGTACAATCAGCCCCAGCATTTT
cdr3_aa: CASSLAGYNQPQHF

d_call: TRBD2
j_call: TRBJ2-7
v_call: TRBV7-9
clone_size: few
cdr3_nt: TGTGCCAGCAGCTCACTAGCGGGGACCTACGAGCAGTACTTC
cdr3_aa: CASSSLAGTYEQYF

d_call: TRBD2
j_call: TRBJ2-1
v_call: TRBV7-3
clone_size: once
cdr3_nt: TGTGCCAGCAGCTCCGGGACTAGCGGGAGGAACCACAATGAGCAGTTCTTC
cdr3_aa: CASSSGTSGRNHNEQFF

d_call: TRBD2
j_call: TRBJ2-1
v_call: TRBV5-1
clone_size: .
cdr3_nt: TGCGCCAGCAGGCTAGCGGGAGCCTACAATGAGCAGTTCTTC
cdr3_aa: CASRLAGAYNEQFF

d_call: .
j_call: TRBJ2-6
v_call: TRBV27
clone_size: .
cdr3_nt: TGTGCCAGCAGTTTAAGTCGAGCTGGGGCCAACGTCCTGACTTTC
cdr3_aa: CASSLSRAGANVLTF

d_call: .
j_call: TRBJ1-2
v_call: TRBV25-1
clone_size: once
cdr3_nt: TGTGCCAGCAGTGAATTCGGGACAAAAGAGAACTATGGCTACACCTTC
cdr3_aa: CASSEFGTKENYGYTF

d_call: .
j_call: TRBJ2-1
v_call: TRBV5-1
clone_size: .
cdr3_nt: TGCGCCAGCAAGTCCCTTTACAATGAGCAGTTCTTC
cdr3_aa: CASKSLYNEQFF

d_call: .
j_call: TRBJ1-5
v_call: TRBV2
clone_size: .
cdr3_nt: TGTGCCAGCAGTGCGGGCAGGGACTGGGGACAGCCCCAGCATTTT
cdr3_aa: CASSAGRDWGQPQHF

d_call: .
j_call: TRBJ1-5
v_call: TRBV28
clone_size: once
cdr3_nt: TGTGCCAGCAGAGGTCTTTGGTCGAGACAGCCCCAGCATTTT
cdr3_aa: CASRGLWSRQPQHF

d_call: .
j_call: TRBJ2-1
v_call: TRBV9
clone_size: .
cdr3_nt: TGTGCCAGCAGCCGAGGTGGGGCTACCTACAATGAGCAGTTCTTC
cdr3_aa: CASSRGGATYNEQFF

d_call: .
j_call: TRBJ1-5
v_call: TRBV5-8
clone_size: many
cdr3_nt: TGTGCCAGCAGCTTATTCGTGCAGGAGGGTAGCAATCAGCCCCAGCATTTT
cdr3_aa: CASSLFVQEGSNQPQHF

d_call: .
j_call: TRBJ1-1
v_call: TRBV30
clone_size: .
cdr3_nt: TGTGCCTGGAGTGGAGCCTTGGGGGCTGAAGCTTTCTTT
cdr3_aa: CAWSGALGAEAFF

d_call: TRBD2
j_call: TRBJ2-7
v_call: TRBV27
clone_size: .
cdr3_nt: TGTGCCAGCAGCAGTAGCGGGAGACGGTACGAGCAGTACTTC
cdr3_aa: CASSSSGRRYEQYF

d_call: .
j_call: TRBJ2-2
v_call: TRBV7-8
clone_size: .
cdr3_nt: TGTGCCAGCAGGCCAAGCAACGCCGGGGAGCTGTTTTTT
cdr3_aa: CASRPSNAGELFF

d_call: TRBD2
j_call: TRBJ2-2
v_call: TRBV6-1
clone_size: many
cdr3_nt: TGTGCCAGCAGCGGACTAGCGAACACCGGGGAGCTGTTTTTT
cdr3_aa: CASSGLANTGELFF

d_call: TRBD1
j_call: TRBJ2-6
v_call: TRBV18
clone_size: .
cdr3_nt: TGTGCCAGCACCGGACAGGAGAGCTCTGGGGCCAACGTCCTGACTTTC
cdr3_aa: CASTGQESSGANVLTF

d_call: .
j_call: TRBJ1-3
v_call: TRBV7-3
clone_size: .
cdr3_nt: TGTGCCAGCACCGACGGCGGGGTGAATTGGACCTTCTCTGGAAACACCATATATTTT
cdr3_aa: CASTDGGVNWTFSGNTIYF

d_call: .
j_call: TRBJ1-6
v_call: TRBV27
clone_size: .
cdr3_nt: TGTGCCAGCAGTTTGTTCCAGGGGTCACCCCTCCACTTT
cdr3_aa: CASSLFQGSPLHF

d_call: .
j_call: TRBJ2-1
v_call: TRBV28
clone_size: .
cdr3_nt: TGTGCCAGCAGTTTACGACAGATCAATGAGCAGTTCTTC
cdr3_aa: CASSLRQINEQFF

d_call: TRBD1
j_call: TRBJ1-3
v_call: TRBV7-9
clone_size: .
cdr3_nt: TGTGCCAGCAGCTTAAGACAGGGACCAAACACCATATATTTT
cdr3_aa: CASSLRQGPNTIYF

d_call: TRBD1
j_call: TRBJ2-1
v_call: TRBV5-1
clone_size: .
cdr3_nt: TGCGCCAGCAGCCCTCAGACAGGGAACAATGAGCAGTTCTTC
cdr3_aa: CASSPQTGNNEQFF

d_call: .
j_call: TRBJ2-7
v_call: TRBV6-1
clone_size: .
cdr3_nt: TGTGCCAGCAGGAGAGTCCACGAGCAGTACTTC
cdr3_aa: CASRRVHEQYF

d_call: TRBD1
j_call: TRBJ1-5
v_call: TRBV27
clone_size: .
cdr3_nt: TGTGCCAGCAGTCCTGGACAGGAGGATCAGCCCCAGCATTTT
cdr3_aa: CASSPGQEDQPQHF